The clone carrying this TCR beta chain was observed a handful of times. Antigen unknown. Study results and limitations: Tumor memory CD4+ T cell TCR gene usage clustered with blood and lymph node memory CD4+ cells and lymph node naive CD4+ cells.

Germline trimming cut 8 bases from V and 2 bases from J; bases unmatched to any gene: 7. From germline, CDR1 is MNHEY and CDR2 SVGEGT. This CDR3 comprises 14 residues. Full-length variable regions came from constant-region reverse primers plus semi-nested Nested Universal Primer A PCR. TCRdb used MiXCR to reprocess the 5' RACE reads, holding one entry per CDR3 protein. This sample has about 6,200 distinct CDR3 sequences, with over 45% found just once. The memory fraction was CD4+CD45RO+CD25- cells. This TCR was sampled from a female donor with breast cancer. The chain couples TRBV6-2 or TRBV6-3 to TRBJ2-7; 9 bases are a match to TRBD1. Sample: tumor-infiltrating memory CD4+ T cells sorted from the breast tumor. Subset specified: memory CD4+ T cells, CD4+CD45RO+CD25-. The CDR3, as DNA: TGTGCCAGCGGGATATGGACAGGGGCCTACGAGCAGTACTTC. Amino acids: CASGIWTGAYEQYF.